These T cell receptor beta chains were read from a single sample in a study of molecular identifiers for immune sequencing clone quantification. TCRdb re-derived calls from the PCR reads in MiXCR, one entry per CDR3 protein. This table holds about 86,000 distinct CDR3 sequences, approximately 23% found once. The sample taken for sequencing was naive CD8+ T cells from blood, with Jurkat cell RNA spiked in. The receptors were gathered from a human donor in good health. Some libraries in this study had Jurkat cell RNA spiked in. CDR3s include the opening cysteine and the closing phenylalanine or tryptophan. The D gene is left open where the match is weak. Some rows mark clone size as missing; the rest say once, few, many or name a class of expanded clone.

j_gene	v_gene	abundance	d_gene	CDR3aa	CDR3nt
TRBJ1-1	TRBV10-2	.	TRBD1	CASSELGQGWTEAFF	TGCGCCAGCAGTGAGCTAGGACAGGGATGGACTGAAGCTTTCTTT
TRBJ2-5	TRBV6-5	.	.	CASSYPSGPQETQYF	TGTGCCAGCAGTTACCCGAGCGGGCCACAAGAGACCCAGTACTTC
TRBJ2-1	TRBV19	.	.	CASSLGDNSYNEQFF	TGTGCCAGTAGTTTGGGGGACAACTCCTACAATGAGCAGTTCTTC
TRBJ2-3	TRBV5-6	few	.	CASSTRFGDFTDTQYF	TGTGCCAGCAGCACCCGGTTTGGTGATTTCACAGATACGCAGTATTTT
TRBJ2-7	TRBV24-1	.	TRBD2	CARNEAGGSPSYEQYF	TGTGCCAGGAACGAAGCGGGAGGGTCCCCCTCCTACGAGCAGTACTTC
TRBJ2-7	TRBV19	many	TRBD1	CASSMRFDRGAYEQYF	TGTGCCAGTAGTATGCGATTCGACAGGGGGGCCTACGAGCAGTACTTC
TRBJ2-6	TRBV29-1	many	.	CSVLRASGANVLTF	TGCAGCGTTCTCAGGGCCTCTGGGGCCAACGTCCTGACTTTC
TRBJ2-7	TRBV4-3	many	TRBD2	CASSRGSNSYEQYF	TGCGCCAGCAGCCGCGGGAGTAACTCCTACGAGCAGTACTTC
TRBJ2-5	TRBV30	many	TRBD2	CAWSITSGETQYF	TGTGCCTGGAGTATAACTAGCGGAGAGACCCAGTACTTC
TRBJ2-1	TRBV27	many	.	CASSLGDHEQFF	TGTGCCAGCAGTTTGGGGGATCATGAGCAGTTCTTC
TRBJ2-2	TRBV5-6	many	.	CASSWDGHHGELFF	TGTGCCAGCAGTTGGGACGGCCATCACGGGGAGCTGTTTTTT
TRBJ1-5	TRBV30	.	.	CAWTPGSNSNQPQHF	TGTGCCTGGACCCCAGGGAGTAATAGCAATCAGCCCCAGCATTTT
TRBJ2-2	TRBV30	.	TRBD2	CAGGLANTGELFF	TGTGCTGGGGGACTAGCGAACACCGGGGAGCTGTTTTTT
TRBJ2-1	TRBV7-9	.	.	CASSLSGTNEQFF	TGTGCCAGCAGCTTATCCGGAACCAATGAGCAGTTCTTC
TRBJ2-7	TRBV4-3	many	TRBD2	CASSQDLWTSGNEQYF	TGCGCCAGCAGCCAAGATCTTTGGACTAGCGGGAACGAGCAGTACTTC
TRBJ2-7	TRBV30	few	TRBD1	CAWTPGQGGEQYF	TGTGCCTGGACCCCGGGACAGGGGGGAGAGCAGTACTTC
TRBJ1-1	TRBV11-2	few	.	CASSEGSSTEALF	TGTGCCAGCAGCGAAGGATCGAGCACTGAAGCTCTCTTT
TRBJ1-5	TRBV2	few	.	CASSDRRFSYQPQHF	TGTGCCAGCAGTGATCGGCGATTCTCCTATCAGCCCCAGCATTTT
TRBJ2-7	TRBV27	few	TRBD1	CASSTRDRHYEQYF	TGTGCCAGCAGTACCCGGGACAGGCACTACGAGCAGTACTTC
TRBJ1-1	TRBV7-9	few	TRBD1	CASSLAYGTGGNTEAFF	TGTGCCAGCAGCTTAGCCTATGGGACAGGGGGAAACACTGAAGCTTTCTTT
TRBJ2-2	TRBV29-1	many	.	CSVEQNTGELFF	TGCAGCGTTGAACAGAACACCGGGGAGCTGTTTTTT
TRBJ1-1	TRBV28	few	.	CASVTGPMNTEAFF	TGTGCCAGCGTGACAGGACCGATGAACACTGAAGCTTTCTTT
TRBJ1-5	TRBV6-2/TRBV6-3	many	.	CASGRHSNQPQHF	TGTGCCAGCGGACGGCATAGCAATCAGCCCCAGCATTTT
TRBJ2-7	TRBV7-9	many	.	CASSPPGQISYEQYF	TGTGCCAGCAGCCCTCCGGGACAAATCTCCTACGAGCAGTACTTC
TRBJ2-1	TRBV7-3	few	.	CASSPESAPNNEQFF	TGTGCCAGCAGCCCGGAGAGTGCCCCTAACAATGAGCAGTTCTTC
TRBJ1-1	TRBV4-1	.	.	CASSLGRMNTEAFF	TGCGCCAGCAGCCTCGGACGGATGAACACTGAAGCTTTCTTT
TRBJ1-5	TRBV12-3/TRBV12-4	few	TRBD1	CASRTGNNQPQHF	TGTGCCAGCCGGACAGGGAACAATCAGCCCCAGCATTTT
TRBJ2-7	TRBV27	few	TRBD1	CASSWTGGYYEQYF	TGTGCCAGCAGTTGGACAGGGGGCTACTACGAGCAGTACTTC
TRBJ2-3	TRBV19	few	.	CASKGFSTDTQYF	TGTGCCAGTAAAGGGTTTAGTACAGATACGCAGTATTTT
TRBJ1-1	TRBV29-1	many	TRBD1	CSGNPTGGTEAFF	TGCAGCGGGAATCCTACAGGGGGCACTGAAGCTTTCTTT
TRBJ2-3	TRBV5-6	many	.	CASSPVSGAGTDTQYF	TGTGCCAGCAGCCCCGTGTCGGGGGCAGGTACAGATACGCAGTATTTT
TRBJ1-4	TRBV15	.	TRBD1	CATSRTDRSTNEKLFF	TGTGCCACCAGCAGGACGGACAGGTCAACTAATGAAAAACTGTTTTTT
TRBJ1-4	TRBV30	few	.	CAWANYDATNEKLSF	TGTGCCTGGGCAAACTATGATGCAACTAATGAAAAACTGTCTTTT
TRBJ2-7	TRBV4-1	.	.	CASSSVAGGAYAPYF	.
TRBJ2-5	TRBV6-1	many	.	CASSAGPKETQYF	TGTGCCAGCAGCGCCGGGCCAAAAGAGACCCAGTACTTC
TRBJ2-7	TRBV29-1	many	TRBD2	CSVEGLAGGPYEQYF	TGCAGCGTTGAAGGTCTAGCGGGAGGGCCCTACGAGCAGTACTTC
TRBJ1-1	TRBV5-5	many	.	CASGLNTEAFF	TGTGCCAGCGGCTTGAACACTGAAGCTTTCTTT
TRBJ1-1	TRBV11-2	many	TRBD1	CASSPRTGGTEAFF	TGTGCCAGCAGCCCCCGGACAGGGGGCACTGAAGCTTTCTTT
TRBJ2-3	TRBV20-1	.	.	CSARDLERRDTQYF	TGCAGTGCTAGAGATCTCGAGCGGAGAGATACGCAGTATTTT
TRBJ2-7	TRBV4-2	many	.	CASSQDFAGPVSYEQYF	TGTGCCAGCAGCCAAGATTTCGCCGGGCCCGTCTCCTACGAGCAGTACTTC
TRBJ2-7	TRBV5-5	many	.	CASSSGLLDYEQYF	TGTGCCAGCAGCTCGGGACTCCTTGACTACGAGCAGTACTTC
TRBJ2-1	TRBV4-1	.	TRBD2	CASSRELAGHNEQFF	TGCGCCAGCAGCCGAGAACTAGCGGGGCACAATGAGCAGTTCTTC
TRBJ1-6	TRBV29-1	.	TRBD1	CSVRTGLNSPLHF	TGCAGCGTCCGGACAGGGCTTAATTCACCCCTCCACTTT
TRBJ2-6	TRBV9	.	.	CASSSSTGLNSFSGANVLTF	TGTGCCAGCAGCTCCTCTACCGGGCTAAACTCCTTCTCTGGGGCCAACGTCCTGACTTTC
TRBJ1-5	TRBV12-3/TRBV12-4	many	TRBD1	CASSFQGAGNQPQHF	TGTGCCAGCAGTTTCCAGGGGGCTGGCAATCAGCCCCAGCATTTT
TRBJ2-3	TRBV9	.	TRBD2	CASSESGTSGRGTDTQYF	TGTGCCAGCAGCGAATCCGGGACTAGCGGGAGAGGAACAGATACGCAGTATTTT
TRBJ1-1	TRBV7-9	many	TRBD1	CASNRDRNTEAFF	TGTGCCAGCAACAGGGACAGAAACACTGAAGCTTTCTTT
TRBJ2-7	TRBV20-1	few	.	CSASGRIYEQYF	TGCAGTGCTAGCGGGAGAATTTACGAGCAGTACTTC
TRBJ2-7	TRBV27	many	TRBD1	CASSPRGQYEQYF	TGTGCCAGCAGTCCCAGGGGGCAGTACGAGCAGTACTTC
TRBJ2-7	TRBV20-1	many	.	CRVVVGTSYEQYF	TGCAGGGTCGTGGTCGGGACCTCCTACGAGCAGTACTTC
TRBJ1-5	TRBV5-1	many	TRBD1	CASSFTGADQPQHF	TGCGCCAGCAGCTTTACAGGGGCCGATCAGCCCCAGCATTTT
TRBJ2-1	TRBV7-9	.	TRBD1	CASSSGQGNNEQFF	TGTGCCAGCAGCTCTGGACAGGGGAACAATGAGCAGTTCTTC
TRBJ2-1	TRBV9	few	.	CASSPPGRYNEQFF	TGTGCCAGCAGCCCCCCCGGGCGATACAATGAGCAGTTCTTC
TRBJ2-1	TRBV28	many	TRBD2	CASSPLAGASYNEQFF	TGTGCCAGCAGTCCTCTAGCGGGAGCTTCCTACAATGAGCAGTTCTTC
TRBJ2-7	TRBV6-5	many	TRBD1	CASSYSSQGAVDEQYF	TGTGCCAGCAGTTACTCGTCCCAGGGGGCTGTCGACGAGCAGTACTTC
TRBJ2-3	TRBV6-6	many	TRBD2	CASSPNPLAGGTDTQYF	TGTGCCAGCAGCCCCAACCCCCTCGCGGGGGGCACAGATACGCAGTATTTT
TRBJ2-7	TRBV4-3	few	.	CASSQDPRDYEQYF	TGCGCCAGCAGCCAAGACCCCAGAGACTACGAGCAGTACTTC